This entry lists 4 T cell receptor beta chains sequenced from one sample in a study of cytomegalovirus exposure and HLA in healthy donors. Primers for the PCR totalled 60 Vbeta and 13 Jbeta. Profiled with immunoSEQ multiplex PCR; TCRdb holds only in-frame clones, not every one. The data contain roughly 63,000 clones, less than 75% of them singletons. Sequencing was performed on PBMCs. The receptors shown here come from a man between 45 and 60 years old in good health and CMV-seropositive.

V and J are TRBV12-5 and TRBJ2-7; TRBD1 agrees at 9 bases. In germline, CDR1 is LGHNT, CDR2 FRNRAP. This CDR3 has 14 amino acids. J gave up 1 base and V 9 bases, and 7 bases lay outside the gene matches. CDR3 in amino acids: CASSQGQGSYEQYF. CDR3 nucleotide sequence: TGTGCTAGCTCACAGGGACAGGGTTCCTACGAGCAGTACTTC.

DNA for the CDR3: TGTGCCAGCAGCCCGGCTAGCGGGCTCCAAGAGACCCAGTACTTC. It yields the protein CASSPASGLQETQYF. The rearrangement links TRBV14 to TRBJ2-5; TRBD2 matches 8 bases. This CDR3 region has 15 residues. Unmatched junction bases numbered 5, after V lost 4 bases and J lost 1 base. CDR1 and CDR2 from the germline V gene are SGHDN and FVKESK.

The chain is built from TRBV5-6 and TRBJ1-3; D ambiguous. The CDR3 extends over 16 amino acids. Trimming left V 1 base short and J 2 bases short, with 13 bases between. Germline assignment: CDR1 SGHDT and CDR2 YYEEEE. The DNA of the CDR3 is TGTGCCAGCAGCTTGCGTTGGCAGGTAGCTGGAAACACCATATATTTT. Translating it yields CASSLRWQVAGNTIYF.

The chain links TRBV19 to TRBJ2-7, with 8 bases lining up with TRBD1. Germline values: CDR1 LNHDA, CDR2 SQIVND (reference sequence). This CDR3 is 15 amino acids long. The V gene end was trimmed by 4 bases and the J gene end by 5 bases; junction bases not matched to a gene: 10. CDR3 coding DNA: TGTGCCAGTAGTACCACCCGGACAGGGTTCGACGAGCAGTACTTC. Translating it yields CASSTTRTGFDEQYF.